This T cell receptor (beta chain) stems from a study of T cell repertoires in cytomegalovirus infection. Study conclusions and caveats: The ex vivo response was dominated by HLA-C-restricted CMV-specific TCR beta clonotypes.

TCRdb reprocessed the reads via MiXCR and lists one record per CDR3 protein. The table has almost 550,000 distinct CDR3 sequences, about 15% seen once. About this clonotype: Its target is unknown.

The CDR3 extends over 12 amino acids. The V and J ends lost 0 bases and 10 bases respectively, with 8 bases between them. Germline values: CDR1 SGHDT, CDR2 YYEEEE. This receptor was identified in a human donor in good health (CMV status not recorded). Some clones in this sample may be carry-over from other donors' samples. The rearrangement uses TRBV5-6 and TRBJ2-1, with D possibly TRBD1 on 6 matching bases. Sequencing input: CD8+ T cells from PBMCs. The CDR3 coding sequence is TGTGCCAGCAGCTTGGCCCAGGGGGAGCAGTTCTTC. Protein product: CASSLAQGEQFF.